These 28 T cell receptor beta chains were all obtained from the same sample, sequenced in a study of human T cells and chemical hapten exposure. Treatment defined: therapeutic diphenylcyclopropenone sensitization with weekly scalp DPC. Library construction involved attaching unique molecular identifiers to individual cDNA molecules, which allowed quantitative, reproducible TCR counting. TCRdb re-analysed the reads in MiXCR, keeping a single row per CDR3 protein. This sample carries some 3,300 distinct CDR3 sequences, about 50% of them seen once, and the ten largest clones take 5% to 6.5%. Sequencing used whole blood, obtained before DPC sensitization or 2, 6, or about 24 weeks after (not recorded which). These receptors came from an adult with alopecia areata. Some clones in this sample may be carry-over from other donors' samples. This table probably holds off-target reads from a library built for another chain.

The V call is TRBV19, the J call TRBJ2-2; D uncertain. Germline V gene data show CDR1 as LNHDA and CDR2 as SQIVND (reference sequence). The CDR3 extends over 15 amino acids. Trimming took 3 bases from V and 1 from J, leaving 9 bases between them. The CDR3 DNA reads TGTGCCAGTAGTATGACGACGGGGAACACCGGGGAGCTGTTTTTT. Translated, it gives CASSMTTGNTGELFF.

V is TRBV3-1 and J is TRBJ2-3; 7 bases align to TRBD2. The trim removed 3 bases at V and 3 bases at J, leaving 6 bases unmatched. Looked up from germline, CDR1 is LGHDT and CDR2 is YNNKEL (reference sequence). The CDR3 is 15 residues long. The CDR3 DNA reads TGTGCCAGCAGCCACGGACTAGGATTGACAGATACGCAGTATTTT. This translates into CASSHGLGLTDTQYF.

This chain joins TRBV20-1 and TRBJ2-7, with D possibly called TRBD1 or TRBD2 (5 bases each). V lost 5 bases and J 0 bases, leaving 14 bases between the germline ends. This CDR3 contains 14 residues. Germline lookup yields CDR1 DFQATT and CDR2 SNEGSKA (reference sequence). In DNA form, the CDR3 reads TGCAGTGCTGTCGGGGCGGCGGCCTCCTACGAGCAGTACTTC. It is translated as CSAVGAAASYEQYF.

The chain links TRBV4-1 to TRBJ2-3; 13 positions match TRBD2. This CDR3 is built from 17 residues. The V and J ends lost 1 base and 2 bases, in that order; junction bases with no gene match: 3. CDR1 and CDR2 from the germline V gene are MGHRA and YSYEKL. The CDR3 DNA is TGCGCCAGCAGCCAAGGACTAGCGGGGGGATACACAGATACGCAGTATTTT. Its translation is CASSQGLAGGYTDTQYF.

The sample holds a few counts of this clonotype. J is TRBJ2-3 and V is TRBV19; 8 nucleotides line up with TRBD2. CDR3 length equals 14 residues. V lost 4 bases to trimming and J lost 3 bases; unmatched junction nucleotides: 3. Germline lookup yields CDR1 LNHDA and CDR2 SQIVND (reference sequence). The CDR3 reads CASSSSGVTDTQYF. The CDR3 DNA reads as TGTGCCAGTAGTAGTAGCGGGGTGACAGATACGCAGTATTTT.

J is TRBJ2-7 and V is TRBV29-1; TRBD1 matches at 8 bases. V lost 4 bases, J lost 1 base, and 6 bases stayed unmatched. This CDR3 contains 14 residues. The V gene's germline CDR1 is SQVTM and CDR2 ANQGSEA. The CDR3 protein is CSVVMRDRSYEQYF. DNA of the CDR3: TGCAGCGTTGTCATGAGGGACAGGTCCTACGAGCAGTACTTC.

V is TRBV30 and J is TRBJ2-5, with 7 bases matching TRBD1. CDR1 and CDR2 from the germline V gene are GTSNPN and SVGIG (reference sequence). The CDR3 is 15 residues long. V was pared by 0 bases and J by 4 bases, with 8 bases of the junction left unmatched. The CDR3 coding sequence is TGTGCCTGGAGTGTATTTGGGCAGGGGGTAGAGACCCAGTACTTC. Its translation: CAWSVFGQGVETQYF.

The CDR3 sequence: CASRILPGLAGGYTGELFF. The CDR3 coding sequence is TGTGCCAGCAGAATTTTGCCGGGACTAGCGGGGGGCTACACCGGGGAGCTGTTTTTT. The chain joins TRBV6-6 to TRBJ2-2; 15 nucleotides match TRBD2. CDR1 is MNHNY and CDR2 is SVGAGI in the germline V gene (reference sequence). Trimming took 6 bases from V and 3 from J; bases not matched to a gene: 11. The CDR3 loop spans 19 amino acids.

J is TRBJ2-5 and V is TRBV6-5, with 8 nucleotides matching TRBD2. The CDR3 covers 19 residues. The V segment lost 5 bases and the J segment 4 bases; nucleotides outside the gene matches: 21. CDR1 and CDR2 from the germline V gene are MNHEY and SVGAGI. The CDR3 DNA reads TGTGCCAGCAGTCAGGGACATTTGGGACTAGTCGGCGGTGGAGAGACCCAGTACTTC. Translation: CASSQGHLGLVGGGETQYF.

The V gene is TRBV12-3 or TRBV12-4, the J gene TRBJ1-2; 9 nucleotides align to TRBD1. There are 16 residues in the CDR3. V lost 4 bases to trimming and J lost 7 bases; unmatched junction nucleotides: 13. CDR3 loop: CASSSSRDRALRGYTF. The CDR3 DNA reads TGTGCCAGCAGTTCGTCCCGGGACAGGGCTCTCCGTGGCTACACCTTC.

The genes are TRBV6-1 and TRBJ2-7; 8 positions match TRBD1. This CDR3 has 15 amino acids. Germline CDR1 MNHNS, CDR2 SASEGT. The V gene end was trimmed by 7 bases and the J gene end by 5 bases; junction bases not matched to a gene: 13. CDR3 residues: CASIKRRTGIHEQYF. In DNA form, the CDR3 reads TGTGCCAGCATCAAAAGGCGGACAGGGATTCACGAGCAGTACTTC.

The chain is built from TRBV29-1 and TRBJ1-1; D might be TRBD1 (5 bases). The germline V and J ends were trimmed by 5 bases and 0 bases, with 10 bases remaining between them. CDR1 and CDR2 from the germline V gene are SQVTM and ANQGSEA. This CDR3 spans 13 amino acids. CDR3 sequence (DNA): TGCAGCGTTCGGGGCTACATGAACACTGAAGCTTTCTTT. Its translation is CSVRGYMNTEAFF.

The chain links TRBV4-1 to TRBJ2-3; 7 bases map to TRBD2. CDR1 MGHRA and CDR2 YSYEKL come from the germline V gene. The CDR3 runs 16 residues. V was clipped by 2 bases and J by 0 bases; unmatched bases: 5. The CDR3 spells CASSQRAGLSTDTQYF. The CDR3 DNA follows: TGCGCCAGCAGCCAACGAGCGGGGCTCAGCACAGATACGCAGTATTTT.

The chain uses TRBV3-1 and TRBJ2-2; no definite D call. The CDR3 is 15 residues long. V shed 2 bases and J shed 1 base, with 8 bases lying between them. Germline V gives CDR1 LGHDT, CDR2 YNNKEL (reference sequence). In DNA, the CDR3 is TGTGCCAGCAGCCAATTCGAAGAGAACACCGGGGAGCTGTTTTTT. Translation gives CASSQFEENTGELFF.

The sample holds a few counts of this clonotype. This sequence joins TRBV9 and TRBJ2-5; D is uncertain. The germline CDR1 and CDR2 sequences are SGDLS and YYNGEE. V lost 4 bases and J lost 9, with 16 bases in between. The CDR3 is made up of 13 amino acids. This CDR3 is CASSQQDRTAQYF. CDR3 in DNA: TGTGCCAGCAGCCAACAAGACCGGACGGCCCAGTACTTC.

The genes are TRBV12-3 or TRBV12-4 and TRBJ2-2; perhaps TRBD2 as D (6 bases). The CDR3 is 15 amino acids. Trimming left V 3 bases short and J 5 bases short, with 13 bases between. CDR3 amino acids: CASSFGTGGTGELFF. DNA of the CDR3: TGTGCCAGCAGTTTTGGCACAGGAGGGACCGGGGAGCTGTTTTTT.

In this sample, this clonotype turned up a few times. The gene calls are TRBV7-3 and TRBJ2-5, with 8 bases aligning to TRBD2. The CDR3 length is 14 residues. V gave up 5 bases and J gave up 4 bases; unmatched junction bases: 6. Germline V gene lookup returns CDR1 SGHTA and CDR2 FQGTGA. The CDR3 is CASSTGGPGETQYF. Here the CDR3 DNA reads TGTGCCAGCAGCACGGGGGGGCCCGGAGAGACCCAGTACTTC.

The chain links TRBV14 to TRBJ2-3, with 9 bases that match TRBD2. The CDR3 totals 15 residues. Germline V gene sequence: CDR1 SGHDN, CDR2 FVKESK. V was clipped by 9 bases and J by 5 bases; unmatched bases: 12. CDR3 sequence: CASSLAGALGDTQYF. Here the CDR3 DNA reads TGTGCCAGTTCTTTAGCGGGGGCTCTCGGAGATACGCAGTATTTT.

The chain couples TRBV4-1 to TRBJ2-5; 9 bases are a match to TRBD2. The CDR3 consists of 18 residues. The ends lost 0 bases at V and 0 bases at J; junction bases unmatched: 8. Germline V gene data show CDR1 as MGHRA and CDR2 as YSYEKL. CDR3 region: CASSQESGGYPYQETQYF. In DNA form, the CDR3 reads TGCGCCAGCAGCCAAGAAAGCGGGGGGTACCCGTACCAAGAGACCCAGTACTTC.

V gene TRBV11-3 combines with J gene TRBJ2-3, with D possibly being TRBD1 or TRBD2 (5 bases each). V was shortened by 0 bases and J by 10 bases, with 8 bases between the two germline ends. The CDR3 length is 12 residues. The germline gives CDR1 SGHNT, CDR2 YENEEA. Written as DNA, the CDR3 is TGTGCCAGCAGCTTAGAGGGGGATGCGCAGTATTTT. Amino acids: CASSLEGDAQYF.

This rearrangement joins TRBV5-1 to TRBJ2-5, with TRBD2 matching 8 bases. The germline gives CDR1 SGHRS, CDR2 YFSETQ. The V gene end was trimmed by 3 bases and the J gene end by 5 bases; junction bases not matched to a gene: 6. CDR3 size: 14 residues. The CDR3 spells CASSSGGAGETQYF. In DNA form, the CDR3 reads TGCGCCAGCAGCTCCGGGGGGGCCGGTGAGACCCAGTACTTC.

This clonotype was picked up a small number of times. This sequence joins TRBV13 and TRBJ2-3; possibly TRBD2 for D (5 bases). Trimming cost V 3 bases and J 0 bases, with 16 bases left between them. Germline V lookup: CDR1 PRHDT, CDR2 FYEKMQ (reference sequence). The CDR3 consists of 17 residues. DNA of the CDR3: TGTGCCAGCAGCTTCGAAGCGGCGGGTCCTAGCACAGATACGCAGTATTTT. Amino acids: CASSFEAAGPSTDTQYF.

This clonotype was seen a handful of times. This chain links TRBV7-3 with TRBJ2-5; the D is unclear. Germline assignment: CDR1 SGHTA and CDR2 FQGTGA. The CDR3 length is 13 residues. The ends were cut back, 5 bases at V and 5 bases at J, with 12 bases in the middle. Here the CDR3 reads CASSQIEGETQYF. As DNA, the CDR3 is TGTGCCAGCAGCCAGATCGAAGGGGAGACCCAGTACTTC.

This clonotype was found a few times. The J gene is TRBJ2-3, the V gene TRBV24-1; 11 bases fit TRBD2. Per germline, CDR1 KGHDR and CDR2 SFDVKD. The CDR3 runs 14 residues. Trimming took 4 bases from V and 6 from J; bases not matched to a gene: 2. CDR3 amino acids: CATSDRLAGDTQYF. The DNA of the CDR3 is TGTGCCACCAGTGACCGACTAGCGGGGGATACGCAGTATTTT.

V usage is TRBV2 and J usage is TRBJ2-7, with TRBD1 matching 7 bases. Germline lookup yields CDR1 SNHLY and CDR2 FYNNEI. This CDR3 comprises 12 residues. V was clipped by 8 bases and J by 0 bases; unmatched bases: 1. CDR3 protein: CASWDSSYEQYF. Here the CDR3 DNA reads TGTGCCAGCTGGGACAGCTCCTACGAGCAGTACTTC.

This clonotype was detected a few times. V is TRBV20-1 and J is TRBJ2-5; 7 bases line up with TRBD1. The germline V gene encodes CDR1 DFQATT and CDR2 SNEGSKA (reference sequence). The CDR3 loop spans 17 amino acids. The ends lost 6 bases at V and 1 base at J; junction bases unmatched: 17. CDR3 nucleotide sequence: TGCAGTGCCCCTGTTGGTTCCAGGGGGACAATCCAAGAGACCCAGTACTTC. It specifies CSAPVGSRGTIQETQYF.

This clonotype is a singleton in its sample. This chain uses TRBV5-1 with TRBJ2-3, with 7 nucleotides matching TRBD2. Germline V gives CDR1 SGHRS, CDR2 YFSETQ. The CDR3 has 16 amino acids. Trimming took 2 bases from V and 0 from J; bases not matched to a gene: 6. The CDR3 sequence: CASSFGGTSSTDTQYF. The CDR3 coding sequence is TGCGCCAGCAGCTTCGGGGGGACCTCTAGCACAGATACGCAGTATTTT.

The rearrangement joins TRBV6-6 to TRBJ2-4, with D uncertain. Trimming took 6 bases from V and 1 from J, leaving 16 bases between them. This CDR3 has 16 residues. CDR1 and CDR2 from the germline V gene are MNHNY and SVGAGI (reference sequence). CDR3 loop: CASSHRDLLAKNIQYF. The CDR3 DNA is TGTGCCAGCAGCCACAGAGACCTACTTGCCAAAAACATTCAGTACTTC.